This paragraph covers one TCR beta chain sequence. Its antigen has not been determined. No base-level quality is on record; no much larger clone is a single base apart. The source of the sample is a study of graft-versus-host responses after intestinal transplantation (dated by TCRdb to about 2021). Looking at the study overall: The transplants that recipients got were multivisceral, liver-intestinal, or isolated intestinal. Alloreactive clones were identified by sequencing pre-transplant mixed lymphocyte reaction products and comparing these products with unstimulated pre-transplant donor and recipient T cells. After intestinal transplantation, graft-versus-host and host-versus-graft alloreactive T cell clones were followed in the graft, circulation and bone marrow using bulk TCR-beta CDR3 sequencing. Samples from a few later patients were sequenced in-house on an Illumina MiSeq with MiXCR processing rather than by the commercial service. A peak of at least 4% donor T cells among recipient peripheral blood mononuclear cells was the definition used for donor T cell macrochimerism. Of the 20 to 25 intestinal transplant recipients enrolled in the cohort, one of whom was a retransplant, a few patients without pretransplant specimens were excluded. Every recipient was given anti-thymocyte globulin induction, then maintenance tacrolimus and steroids for about three years. Study-level results and caveats: Early after transplant, declines in HvG clones were associated with peak levels of circulating GvH clones. GvH clones turned up in recipient bone marrow, with some appearing earlier in ileal mucosa or blood, a pattern consistent with an intestinal mucosal origin. Patients with donor T cell macrochimerism had high GvH to HvG T cell clonal ratios in their allografts. The conclusions were limited by the relatively low number and heterogeneity of the intestinal transplant patients.

What the time point label conveys for this sample: cells obtained before transplantation from donor or recipient. CD3+CD4+ and CD3+CD8+ populations were FACS-sorted from unstimulated pre-transplant donor and recipient cells taken from spleen or lymph nodes. Germline trimming: 5 bases from V, 6 bases from J; junction bases outside gene matches: 6. Reading from cysteine to phenylalanine, the CDR3 counts 14 amino acids. Just CDR3 DNA is preserved here, 42 bases in frame from base 1. In the germline V gene, CDR1 corresponds to SGHTA and CDR2 to FQGNSA. Libraries were prepared through the immunoSEQ multiplex PCR assay. In most patients, genomic DNA was isolated using the Qiagen DNeasy Blood and Tissue Kit and sent frozen to Adaptive Biotechnologies for TCR sequencing. Adaptive Biotechnologies carried out high-throughput TCR-beta CDR3 sequencing of genomic DNA for most patients. Regarding the original processing steps: Adaptive's ImmunoSEQ software supplied the TCR sequencing data for 15 to 20 patients, while MiXCR and VDJtools were used to process a few other patients. CD4 versus CD8 sorting errors were corrected by removing sequences found in both subsets at a frequency ratio below 5:1. CDR3 nucleotide sequences shared between donor and recipient were removed because the origin of such sequences could not be assigned. Alloreactive clones required at least 2-fold expansion over unstimulated cells and minimum CFSE-low frequency of 0.002% (template counts) or 0.001% (read counts). Clones were considered mappable if detected in sequenced pre-transplant spleen, lymph node, or MLR CFSE-low populations of the donor or recipient. The cumulative frequency of alloreactive clones was calculated as a percentage of all sequences, weighted by copy number. TCRdb took this table from immuneACCESS and kept in-frame rearrangements with V and J called. Such tables lack part of the clones; where checked against another copy, unresolved V genes explain under half of the gap, and the rest is unexplained. The D gene and trimming were derived from the DNA, and the V and J assignments and clone size from that table. This sample lists some 130,000 clones; 85% to 95% were detected once. Around 3% of the sample comes from the top ten.

The chain is encoded by TRBV7-2 joined to TRBJ2-7; 11 central bases correspond to TRBD1. This TCR was sampled from a human donor who received an intestinal transplant. The input for sequencing was unstimulated CD8+ T cells sorted from spleen or lymph node cells, taken before intestinal transplant. The CDR3 loop reads CASSPGTGGTEQYF. At the DNA level, the sequence is TGTGCCAGCAGCCCCGGGACAGGGGGTACCGAGCAGTACTTC.